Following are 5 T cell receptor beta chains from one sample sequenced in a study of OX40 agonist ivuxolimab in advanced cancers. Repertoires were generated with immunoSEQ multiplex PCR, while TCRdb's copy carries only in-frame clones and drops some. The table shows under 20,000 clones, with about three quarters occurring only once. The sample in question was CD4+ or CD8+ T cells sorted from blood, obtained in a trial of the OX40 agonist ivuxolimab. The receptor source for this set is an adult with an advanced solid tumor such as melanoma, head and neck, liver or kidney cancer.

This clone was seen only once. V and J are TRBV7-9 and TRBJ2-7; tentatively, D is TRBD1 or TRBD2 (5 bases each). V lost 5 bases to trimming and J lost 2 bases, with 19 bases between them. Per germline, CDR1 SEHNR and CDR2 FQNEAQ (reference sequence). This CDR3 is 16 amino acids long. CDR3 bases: TGTGCCAGCAGCATTGTGCCCGGGACGGTCCCCTACGAGCAGTACTTC. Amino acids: CASSIVPGTVPYEQYF.

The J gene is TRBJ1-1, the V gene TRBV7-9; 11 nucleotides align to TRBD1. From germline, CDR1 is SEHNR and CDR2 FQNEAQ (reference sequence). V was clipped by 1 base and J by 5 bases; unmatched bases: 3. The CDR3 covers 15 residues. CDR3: CASSLGTGGWTEAFF. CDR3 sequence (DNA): TGTGCCAGCAGCTTAGGGACAGGGGGCTGGACTGAAGCTTTCTTT.

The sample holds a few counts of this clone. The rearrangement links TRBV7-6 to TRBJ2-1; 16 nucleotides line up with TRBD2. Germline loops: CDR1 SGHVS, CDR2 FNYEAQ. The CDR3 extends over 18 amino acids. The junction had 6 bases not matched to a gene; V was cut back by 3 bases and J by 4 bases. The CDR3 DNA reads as TGTGCCAGCAGCTTGGGACTAGCGGGAGGGCCCCTATACAATGAGCAGTTCTTC. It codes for CASSLGLAGGPLYNEQFF. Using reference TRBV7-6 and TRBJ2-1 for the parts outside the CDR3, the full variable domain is GAGVSQSPRYKVTKRGQDVALRCDPISGHVSLYWYRQALGQGPEFLTYFNYEAQQDKSGLPNDRFSAERPEGSISTLTIQRTEQRDSAMYRCASSLGLAGGPLYNEQFFGPGTRLTVL.

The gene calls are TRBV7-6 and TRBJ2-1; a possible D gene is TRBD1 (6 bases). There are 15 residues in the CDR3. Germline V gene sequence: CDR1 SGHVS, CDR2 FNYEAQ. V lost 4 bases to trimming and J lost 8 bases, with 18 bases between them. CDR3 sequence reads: CASSYVEGGLDEQFF. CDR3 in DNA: TGTGCCAGCAGCTACGTAGAAGGGGGTCTGGATGAGCAGTTCTTC.

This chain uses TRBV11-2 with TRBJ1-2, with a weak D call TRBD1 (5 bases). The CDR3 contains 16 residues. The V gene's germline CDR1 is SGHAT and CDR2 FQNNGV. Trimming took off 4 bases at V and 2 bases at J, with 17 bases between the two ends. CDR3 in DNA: TGTGCCAGCAGCTCACTGGCAGGGAGGACCAACTATGGCTACACCTTC. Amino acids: CASSSLAGRTNYGYTF. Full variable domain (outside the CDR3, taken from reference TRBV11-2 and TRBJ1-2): EAGVAQSPRYKIIEKRQSVAFWCNPISGHATLYWYQQILGQGPKLLIQFQNNGVVDDSQLPKDRFSAERLKGVDSTLKIQPAKLEDSAVYLCASSSLAGRTNYGYTFGSGTRLTVV.